The text below deals with one T cell receptor beta chain. The antigen is not known. V shed 6 bases and J 8 bases; nucleotides not matched to a gene: 9. This CDR3 spans 13 amino acids. This sample was included in a study of vaccination and CD4 T cells after COVID-19. Treatment noted: approximately nine-day PBMC culture with coronavirus spike peptide pools or control peptides (ViraFEST assay). Gathered ahead of the COVID-19 pandemic (2011-2018) were the CD4+ T cells of the unexposed donor. The study sequenced cultured CD4+ T cell DNA using the Oncomine TCR Beta short-read assay. In TCRdb, the PCR reads were re-called with MiXCR into one record per CDR3 protein. In the table there are approximately 5,400 distinct CDR3 sequences, 35% to 45% of which are singletons.

J is TRBJ1-2 and V is TRBV12-3 or TRBV12-4; 7 positions match TRBD1. This sequence originates from a human donor in good health. The sample was CD4+ T cells from blood, cultured in vitro. CDR3 sequence (DNA): TGTGCCAGCAGGAATGACAGGGCTGGAGGCTACACCTTC. Amino acids: CASRNDRAGGYTF.